Sequencing of this TCR beta chain was carried out in a study of somatic mutations in cytotoxic T cells in rheumatoid arthritis. Overall study: It was right after diagnosis, before any treatment, that patient blood (around 30 ml EDTA) was drawn. Selected populations of V beta antibody-stained T cells underwent flow sorting at nearly 100% purity; these encompassed V beta1+ cells subjected to TCRB sequencing.

V was pared by 2 bases and J by 2 bases, with 6 bases of the junction left unmatched. This CDR3 region has 15 residues. Germline V gene data show CDR1 as SGHVS and CDR2 as FNYEAQ. Study conclusions and caveats: Antigen specificity of the expanded CD8+ clones was not determined.

Points on this clone: Its cognate antigen is unknown.

TCRdb's copy holds only in-frame clones and misses some; the assay was immunoSEQ multiplex PCR. There are roughly 3,500 clones in the sample; over 80% occur only once, and less than 30% lies in the top ten. The study pulled out CD4+ and CD8+ cells with positive magnetic bead selection and then checked their purity by flow cytometry. J is TRBJ2-7 and V is TRBV7-6; 7 bases fit TRBD1. This TCR was sampled from a man aged 50 to 59 with rheumatoid arthritis. The specimen was CD8+ T cells sorted from blood. The CDR3 protein is CASSLRQGLPYEQYF. The CDR3, as DNA: TGTGCCAGCAGCTTAAGACAGGGCCTCCCCTACGAGCAGTACTTC.